Below are 23 T cell receptor beta chains sequenced from a single sample in a study of T-cell reconstitution after alpha-beta-depleted transplantation in children. Library preparation (for TCRbeta) was performed with unique molecular identifiers. In TCRdb, the PCR reads were re-called with MiXCR into one record per CDR3 protein. The sample includes about a million distinct CDR3 sequences, under 30% of them seen just once. Sample: PBMCs, mostly from graft donor cells, taken 360 days after TCRalphabeta/CD19-depleted stem cell transplant. These receptors were taken from a boy younger than two who had a stem cell transplant for SCID, so the T cells may come from the graft donor.

This clonotype has a handful of counts. The chain is built from TRBV6-2 or TRBV6-3 and TRBJ2-1; 14 bases agree with TRBD2. Per the germline V gene, CDR1 is MNHEY and CDR2 is SVGEGT. V lost 0 bases and J lost 0; bases outside the gene matches: 13. The CDR3 spans 22 residues. The CDR3, as DNA: TGTGCCAGCAGTTACTCGATAGTCCCGGGACTAGCGGGGGTCGACTCCTACAATGAGCAGTTCTTC. Its translation is CASSYSIVPGLAGVDSYNEQFF.

J is TRBJ2-1 and V is TRBV2, with D possibly being TRBD2 (7 bases). Germline V gene data show CDR1 as SNHLY and CDR2 as FYNNEI. This CDR3 spans 14 amino acids. V lost 6 bases and J lost 2, with 11 bases in between. The CDR3 spells CASRAGGPYNEQFF. The CDR3 DNA sequence: TGTGCCAGCAGGGCCGGGGGGCCCTACAATGAGCAGTTCTTC.

This clonotype has more than one count but fewer than ten. V is TRBV12-3 or TRBV12-4 and J is TRBJ1-5, with D perhaps matching TRBD1 (5 bases). Trimming pared 2 bases from V and 0 bases from J, leaving 11 bases between. This CDR3 spans 16 amino acids. The DNA for the CDR3 is TGTGCCAGCAGTTTATATCGGGGCATTAGCAATCAGCCCCAGCATTTT. Translated: CASSLYRGISNQPQHF.

The chain has TRBV3-1 and TRBJ2-1; D call uncertain. Trimming cost V 0 bases and J 9 bases, with 15 bases left between them. This CDR3 has 15 residues. Germline CDR1 and CDR2: LGHDT and YNNKEL (reference sequence). The CDR3 DNA sequence: TGTGCCAGCAGCCAAGACTTAAGGGATCGCGGTGAGCAGTTCTTC. This codes for CASSQDLRDRGEQFF.

J is TRBJ1-4 and V is TRBV5-5; possibly TRBD1 for D (6 bases). Trimming cost V 4 bases and J 8 bases, with 18 bases left between them. This CDR3 has 15 amino acids. The germline CDR1 and CDR2 sequences are SGHKS and YYEKEE (reference sequence). CDR3: CASSPLDRMDEKLFF. In nucleotides, the CDR3 is TGTGCCAGCAGCCCCTTGGACAGAATGGACGAAAAACTGTTTTTT.

The chain employs TRBV5-4 and TRBJ1-1; D may be TRBD1 (5 bases). Germline assignment: CDR1 SGHNT and CDR2 YYREEE (reference sequence). The CDR3 is made up of 15 amino acids. Trimming removed 2 bases at V and 2 bases at J, with 13 bases between. The CDR3 DNA follows: TGTGCCAGCAGCTTCCGGCAGGGCCGTAACACTGAAGCTTTCTTT. It translates to CASSFRQGRNTEAFF.

The chain uses TRBV10-3 and TRBJ2-7, with 8 nucleotides matching TRBD1. Germline values: CDR1 ENHRY, CDR2 SYGVKD. CDR3 length: 15 residues. With V trimmed by 4 bases and J by 5 bases, 10 bases remained unmatched. The DNA of the CDR3 is TGTGCCATCAGTGTACAGACGACAGGGGACAACGAGCAGTACTTC. Translated, it gives CAISVQTTGDNEQYF.

This clonotype was picked up many times. The chain links TRBV9 to TRBJ2-3; D might be TRBD1 (5 bases). Germline assignment: CDR1 SGDLS and CDR2 YYNGEE. The CDR3 totals 15 residues. The V and J ends lost 3 bases and 0 bases respectively, with 11 bases between them. CDR3 region: CASSATVTSTDTQYF. CDR3 sequence (DNA): TGTGCCAGCAGCGCGACAGTTACTAGCACAGATACGCAGTATTTT. Looking up the rest from reference TRBV9 and TRBJ2-3 gives the full variable domain: DSGVTQTPKHLITATGQRVTLRCSPRSGDLSVYWYQQSLDQGLQFLIQYYNGEERAKGNILERFSAQQFPDLHSELNLSSLELGDSALYFCASSATVTSTDTQYFGPGTRLTVL.

A few counts support this clonotype. V usage is TRBV20-1 and J usage is TRBJ2-7; 8 nucleotides line up with TRBD2. Germline V gene lookup returns CDR1 DFQATT and CDR2 SNEGSKA (reference sequence). V dropped 1 base and J dropped 2; count of bases not matched to a gene: 10. The CDR3 sequence is 16 residues long. Here the CDR3 reads CSARALRGEGPYEQYF. The CDR3 DNA reads TGCAGTGCTAGAGCCCTGCGGGGGGAAGGGCCCTACGAGCAGTACTTC.

The table lists this clonotype with many counts. Its ends do not fully match the called genes, so a read error is possible. The V and J genes are TRBV5-1 and TRBJ2-7; 10 bases fit TRBD1. The V gene's germline CDR1 is SGHRS and CDR2 YFSETQ. CDR3 size: 15 residues. CDR3 sequence (DNA): TGTGCCAGCAGCTTAGGCGGGACAGGGGTGTACGAGCAGTACTTC. This translates into CASSLGGTGVYEQYF.

This clonotype was detected only a few times. The rearrangement joins TRBV10-2 to TRBJ2-1; D perhaps matches TRBD1 (6 bases). Trimming cost V 6 bases and J 0 bases, with 12 bases left between them. Per the germline V gene, CDR1 is WSHSY and CDR2 is SAAADI. The CDR3 sequence is 15 residues long. Written as DNA, the CDR3 is TGCGCCAGCAGCCGGACAGTCAGCTCCTACAATGAGCAGTTCTTC. This codes for CASSRTVSSYNEQFF.

V gene TRBV7-3 combines with J gene TRBJ2-3, with D perhaps TRBD2 (5 bases). Germline V gene data show CDR1 as SGHTA and CDR2 as FQGTGA. V dropped 4 bases and J dropped 2 bases, with 16 bases sitting between them. This CDR3 is 16 amino acids long. Written as DNA, the CDR3 is TGTGCCAGCAGCTCCTTTGGCCGGGGTCCCACAGATACGCAGTATTTT. It codes for CASSSFGRGPTDTQYF.

The rearrangement links TRBV28 to TRBJ1-6, with D unclear. The germline gives CDR1 MDHEN, CDR2 SYDVKM. CDR3 length equals 15 residues. Trimming shortened V by 4 bases and J by 10 bases, and 17 bases separated the two germline ends. The CDR3 loop reads CASSSTGRIGSPLHF. The CDR3, as DNA: TGTGCCAGCAGTTCAACGGGAAGGATTGGATCACCCCTCCACTTT.

This chain uses TRBV10-3 with TRBJ2-1, with 7 nucleotides matching TRBD2. The CDR3 extends over 15 amino acids. CDR1 and CDR2 from the germline V gene are ENHRY and SYGVKD. V lost 6 bases and J lost 3; bases outside the gene matches: 8. The CDR3 region is CAIRPGTTDYNEQFF. CDR3 coding DNA: TGTGCCATCAGGCCCGGGACTACCGACTACAATGAGCAGTTCTTC.

This clonotype was seen more than once but under ten times. The gene calls are TRBV5-1 and TRBJ1-1, with TRBD1 as a possible D gene (5 bases). Germline CDR1 reads SGHRS; CDR2 reads YFSETQ. Trimming shortened V by 0 bases and J by 7 bases, and 22 bases separated the two germline ends. The CDR3 spans 17 residues. The CDR3 sequence: CASSLVGGEGSEVEAFF. The CDR3 DNA follows: TGCGCCAGCAGCTTGGTGGGGGGAGAGGGGTCAGAAGTTGAAGCTTTCTTT. The variable domain in full, completed from reference TRBV5-1 and TRBJ1-1, reads KAGVTQTPRYLIKTRGQQVTLSCSPISGHRSVSWYQQTPGQGLQFLFEYFSETQRNKGNFPGRFSGRQFSNSRSEMNVSTLELGDSALYLCASSLVGGEGSEVEAFFGQGTRLTVV.

This clonotype showed up just a few times. The V call is TRBV12-3 or TRBV12-4, the J call TRBJ2-2; 11 positions agree with TRBD2. CDR3 length: 17 amino acids. The V and J ends lost 6 bases and 3 bases, in that order; junction bases with no gene match: 9. CDR3 bases: TGTGCCAGCAGACCTCCGGGACTAGCGGAATACACCGGGGAGCTGTTTTTT. It translates to CASRPPGLAEYTGELFF.

This clonotype came up a few times. The rearrangement links TRBV7-2 to TRBJ2-1, with D possibly matching TRBD2 (7 bases). The CDR3 runs 17 residues. Germline assignment: CDR1 SGHTA and CDR2 FQGNSA. Trimming left V 1 base short and J 0 bases short, with 13 bases between. This CDR3 reads CASSLVGGGSSYNEQFF. For the CDR3, the DNA is TGTGCCAGCAGCTTAGTGGGGGGCGGGAGCTCCTACAATGAGCAGTTCTTC.

This rearrangement joins TRBV12-3 or TRBV12-4 to TRBJ1-4, with D possibly matching TRBD1 (5 bases). The CDR3 sequence is 15 residues long. Trimming pared 3 bases from V and 7 bases from J, leaving 15 bases between. This chain's CDR3 is CASSFSGGGIEKLFF. The CDR3 DNA reads TGTGCCAGCAGTTTTTCGGGGGGAGGAATTGAAAAACTGTTTTTT.

V is TRBV12-3 or TRBV12-4 and J is TRBJ2-1, with TRBD2 matching over 16 bases. The CDR3 totals 21 residues. V was pared by 4 bases and J by 0 bases, with 12 bases of the junction left unmatched. In DNA form, the CDR3 reads TGTGCCAGCAGTTCAACCCTGGGACTAGCGGGGGGGTCGAGCTCCTACAATGAGCAGTTCTTC. Protein: CASSSTLGLAGGSSSYNEQFF.

The chain employs TRBV3-1 and TRBJ2-3; D perhaps matches TRBD1 (6 bases). The CDR3 runs to 15 residues. Germline lookup yields CDR1 LGHDT and CDR2 YNNKEL (reference sequence). V was shortened by 0 bases and J by 3 bases, with 10 bases between the two germline ends. CDR3 region: CASSQDPGQTDTQYF. The DNA of the CDR3 is TGTGCCAGCAGCCAAGATCCCGGACAGACAGATACGCAGTATTTT.

The chain employs TRBV20-1 and TRBJ1-5, with unresolved D. The germline gives CDR1 DFQATT, CDR2 SNEGSKA (reference sequence). V dropped 3 bases and J dropped 6 bases, with 15 bases sitting between them. The CDR3 runs to 14 residues. Written as DNA, the CDR3 is TGCAGTGCTAGGCCGAGGAGGGTAAGTCAGCCCCAGCATTTT. Translation: CSARPRRVSQPQHF.

The chain joins TRBV24-1 to TRBJ2-5; D is uncertain. The CDR3 has 13 amino acids. The V and J ends lost 4 bases and 3 bases respectively, with 8 bases between them. CDR1 and CDR2 from the germline V gene are KGHDR and SFDVKD. The CDR3 DNA follows: TGTGCCACCAGTGAACCAGGAGAAGAGACCCAGTACTTC. It is translated as CATSEPGEETQYF.

This chain joins TRBV28 and TRBJ1-6; a possible D gene is TRBD1 (5 bases). Trimming cost V 4 bases and J 9 bases, with 16 bases left between them. This CDR3 contains 15 residues. CDR1 is MDHEN, CDR2 SYDVKM, per germline. This CDR3 reads CASSSPGPGGSPLHF. CDR3 in DNA: TGTGCCAGCAGTTCCCCAGGGCCGGGTGGTTCACCCCTCCACTTT.